Presented here are 19 T cell receptor beta chains from one specimen sequenced in a study of blood T cells in healthy people across ages. A second roughly 6 to 11 cycle PCR used barcoded and J-beta primers. TCRdb reanalysed the 5' RACE reads using MiXCR and keeps one entry per CDR3 protein. The sample lists about 1.7 million distinct CDR3 sequences, roughly 28% occurring once. The sequenced sample was blood. Receptors were obtained from a woman in her thirties in good health.

This clonotype occurred once. The chain joins TRBV18 to TRBJ1-1; D gene ambiguous. The CDR3 extends over 15 amino acids. V was trimmed by 4 bases and J by 0 bases, leaving 12 bases between them. Germline V gene data show CDR1 as KGHSH and CDR2 as LQKENI. The chain's CDR3 is CASSLSAKMNTEAFF. The CDR3 coding sequence is TGTGCCAGCTCACTATCCGCGAAGATGAACACTGAAGCTTTCTTT.

The chain has TRBV4-3 and TRBJ2-2, with 10 positions matching TRBD2. CDR3 length equals 17 residues. Germline CDR1 LGHNA, CDR2 YSLEER. With V trimmed by 0 bases and J by 1 base, 2 bases remained unmatched. This CDR3 is CASSQELAGLNTGELFF. The CDR3 DNA sequence: TGCGCCAGCAGCCAAGAACTAGCGGGACTGAACACCGGGGAGCTGTTTTTT.

This clonotype was counted once. This rearrangement joins TRBV24-1 to TRBJ2-1; the match to TRBD2 covers 10 bases. J lost 7 bases, V lost 5 bases, and 10 bases had no gene match. CDR3 size: 16 residues. Germline V gene data show CDR1 as KGHDR and CDR2 as SFDVKD. This chain's CDR3 is CATSVEREGPVNEQFF. The CDR3 nucleotides are TGTGCCACCAGTGTCGAGCGGGAGGGCCCTGTGAATGAGCAGTTCTTC.

This clonotype showed up many times. The gene calls are TRBV10-3 and TRBJ2-1; D is uncertain. The V end was cut by 1 base, the J end by 9 bases, with 16 bases between. Germline-derived CDR1 and CDR2 are ENHRY and SYGVKD. This CDR3 is 15 amino acids long. CDR3 protein: CAISEFMAPRAEQFF. CDR3 bases: TGTGCCATCAGTGAGTTTATGGCCCCTAGGGCTGAGCAGTTCTTC.

Regarding this clonotype: A much larger clone differs by one base, so this may be a read error. This chain uses TRBV3-1 with TRBJ2-1; D may be TRBD2 (7 bases). The CDR3 spans 15 residues. Germline V gives CDR1 LGHDT, CDR2 YNNKEL (reference sequence). The CDR3 DNA follows: TGTGCCAGCCGTGGGGCGGGGGCCCCGGGGGATGAGCCGTTCTTC. Its translation is CASRGAGAPGDEPFF.

This clonotype was detected only a few times. The chain couples TRBV18 to TRBJ2-7; D call uncertain. Deletions cut 2 bases from V and 2 bases from J, with 13 bases between. The CDR3 has 15 residues. Per germline, CDR1 KGHSH and CDR2 LQKENI. CDR3 sequence (DNA): TGTGCCAGCTCACCAGAGAGCGTCACCACCTACGAGCAGTACTTC. It encodes CASSPESVTTYEQYF.

The J gene is TRBJ1-6, the V gene TRBV6-6; D remains unclear. Trimming cost V 2 bases and J 8 bases, with 13 bases left between them. CDR3 length equals 15 residues. Per the germline V gene, CDR1 is MNHNY and CDR2 is SVGAGI (reference sequence). The CDR3 DNA follows: TGTGCCAGCAGTTACCCGAAAGGTTCTGATTCACCCCTCCACTTT. It specifies CASSYPKGSDSPLHF.

This clonotype was detected a few times. The CDR3 sequence: CASSLGDSRGTQYF. The CDR3 region has the DNA TGTGCCAGCAGCTTAGGGGACTCGCGAGGGACCCAGTACTTC. The V gene is TRBV7-9, the J gene TRBJ2-5; D might be TRBD2 (6 bases). The CDR3 has 14 amino acids. Germline V lookup: CDR1 SEHNR, CDR2 FQNEAQ (reference sequence). V was clipped by 1 base and J by 7 bases, with 13 bases between them.

This clonotype was picked up a small number of times. One end of the junction varies from germline; a read error may be responsible. The rearrangement joins TRBV7-9 to TRBJ2-1; D remains ambiguous. The CDR3 has 15 residues. Looked up from germline, CDR1 is SEHNR and CDR2 is FQNEAQ (reference sequence). The CDR3 spells CAGSLAGRGYNEQFF. The CDR3 bases are TGTGCCGGCAGCTTAGCCGGACGAGGTTACAATGAGCAGTTCTTC. Filled out from reference TRBV7-9 and TRBJ2-1, the complete variable domain reads DTGVSQNPRHKITKRGQNVTFRCDPISEHNRLYWYRQTLGQGPEFLTYFQNEAQLEKSRLLSDRFSAERPKGSFSTLEIQRTEQGDSAMYLCAGSLAGRGYNEQFFGPGTRLTVL.

The V and J genes are TRBV3-1 and TRBJ2-1; the D gene is possibly TRBD2 (5 bases). The V and J ends lost 1 base and 16 bases respectively, with 8 bases between them. The CDR3 sequence is 10 residues long. The germline gives CDR1 LGHDT, CDR2 YNNKEL (reference sequence). DNA for the CDR3: TGTGCCAGCAGCCAAGTTGAGGGATTCTTC. Protein product: CASSQVEGFF.

Many counts were recorded for this clonotype. J is TRBJ2-7 and V is TRBV20-1, with TRBD2 identical over 12 bases. V trimming: 6 bases; J trimming: 5 bases; junction bases outside the gene matches: 11. Germline V gene data show CDR1 as DFQATT and CDR2 as SNEGSKA (reference sequence). The CDR3 spans 15 residues. CDR3 DNA sequence: TGCAGTGCGGAGCTAGCGGGAGGGCCTACGAACGAGCAGTACTTC. Protein sequence: CSAELAGGPTNEQYF.

This clonotype was seen at least ten times. This chain uses TRBV2 with TRBJ2-7; TRBD1 aligns across 9 bases. V trimming: 2 bases; J trimming: 4 bases; junction bases outside the gene matches: 12. The CDR3 length is 17 residues. Per germline, CDR1 SNHLY and CDR2 FYNNEI. CDR3 amino acids: CASSERGVRTGAYEQYF. CDR3 in DNA: TGTGCCAGCAGTGAAAGGGGAGTTAGGACAGGGGCTTACGAGCAGTACTTC.

The gene calls are TRBV15 and TRBJ1-5; no firm D call. Germline V CDR1 and CDR2: LNHNV, YYDKDF (reference sequence). This CDR3 is built from 13 residues. With 1 base removed from V and 5 bases from J, the gap between germline ends came to 6 bases. The CDR3 loop is CATSRVRDQPQHF. The DNA for the CDR3 is TGTGCCACCAGCAGAGTTCGGGATCAGCCCCAGCATTTT. Full variable domain (remainder filled in from reference TRBV15 and TRBJ1-5): DAMVIQNPRYQVTQFGKPVTLSCSQTLNHNVMYWYQQKSSQAPKLLFHYYDKDFNNEADTPDNFQSRRPNTSFCFLDIRSPGLGDTAMYLCATSRVRDQPQHFGDGTRLSIL.

The chain recombines TRBV4-1 with TRBJ1-6; no clear D gene. Germline lookup yields CDR1 MGHRA and CDR2 YSYEKL. The CDR3 totals 16 residues. V lost 1 base to trimming and J lost 11 bases, with 18 bases between them. The CDR3 region is CASSQVTGATGTPLHF. CDR3 nucleotide sequence: TGCGCCAGCAGCCAAGTTACCGGTGCAACCGGGACACCCCTCCACTTT.

This clonotype was observed at least ten times. The CDR3 loop is CASSFRSDKGIYEQYF. The CDR3 bases are TGTGCCAGCAGTTTTCGTTCTGACAAGGGAATCTACGAGCAGTACTTC. This chain links TRBV27 with TRBJ2-7; D call uncertain. Germline CDR1 MNHEY, CDR2 SMNVEV (reference sequence). Trimming cost V 3 bases and J 3 bases, with 18 bases left between them. The CDR3 has 16 amino acids.

The chain couples TRBV12-3 or TRBV12-4 to TRBJ2-3; D ambiguous. This CDR3 is 15 amino acids long. V lost 8 bases to trimming and J lost 6 bases, with 21 bases between them. The DNA of the CDR3 is TGTGCCAGCGTCCGGGCGCGGCCCATAAGGGATACGCAGTATTTT. It translates to CASVRARPIRDTQYF.

The gene calls are TRBV9 and TRBJ1-1, with TRBD1 matching over 7 bases. Unmatched junction bases numbered 7, after V lost 0 bases and J lost 8 bases. The V gene's germline CDR1 is SGDLS and CDR2 YYNGEE. CDR3 length: 14 residues. The CDR3 DNA sequence: TGTGCCAGCAGCGTAGCTGGAGGGGGCGCAGAAGCTTTCTTT. Translated, it gives CASSVAGGGAEAFF.

The sample holds a few counts of this clonotype. The J gene is TRBJ2-3, the V gene TRBV24-1, with D maybe TRBD2 (6 bases). The V and J ends lost 2 bases and 9 bases respectively, with 11 bases between them. The CDR3 has 13 amino acids. The V gene's germline CDR1 is KGHDR and CDR2 SFDVKD. The CDR3 region is CATSDSLAETQYF. CDR3 nucleotides: TGTGCCACCAGTGATTCACTAGCTGAAACGCAGTATTTT.

Concerning this clonotype itself: A much larger clonotype is one base distant, so this may be a read error. The chain has TRBV4-1 and TRBJ2-5; 9 bases agree with TRBD2. The germline V gene has CDR1 MGHRA and CDR2 YSYEKL. This CDR3 has 16 amino acids. The CDR3 sequence is CASNQVPAGGPETQYF. DNA for the CDR3: TGCGCCAGCAACCAAGTACCTGCGGGGGGGCCGGAGACCCAGTACTTC.